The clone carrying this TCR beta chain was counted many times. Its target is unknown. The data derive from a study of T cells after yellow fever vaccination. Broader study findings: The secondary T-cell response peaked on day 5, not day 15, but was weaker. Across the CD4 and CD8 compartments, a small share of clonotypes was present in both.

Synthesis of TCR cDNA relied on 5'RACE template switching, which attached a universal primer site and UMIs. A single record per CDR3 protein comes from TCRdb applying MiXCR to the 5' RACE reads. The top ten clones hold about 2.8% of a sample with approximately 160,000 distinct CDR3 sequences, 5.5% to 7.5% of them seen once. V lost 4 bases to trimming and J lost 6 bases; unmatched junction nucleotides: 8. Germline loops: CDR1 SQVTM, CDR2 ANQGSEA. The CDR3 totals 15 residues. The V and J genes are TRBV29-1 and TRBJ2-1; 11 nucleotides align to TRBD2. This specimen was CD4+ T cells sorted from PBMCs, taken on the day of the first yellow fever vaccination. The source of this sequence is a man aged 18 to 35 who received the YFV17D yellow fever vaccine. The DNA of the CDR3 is TGCAGCGTTGGACCCACTAGCGGGGGCTTCAATGAGCAGTTCTTC. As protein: CSVGPTSGGFNEQFF.